The T cell receptor (beta chain) described here comes from a study of shared clonotypes between healthy human individuals. Study outcomes and limitations: In the sorted subsets, rarefaction showed sequencing was incomplete despite large depth.

The repertoire was sequenced with immunoSEQ multiplex PCR; TCRdb's copy has only in-frame clones and lacks some. This table holds fewer than 200,000 clones, roughly 93% found once. Points on this clone: Its specificity is not known.

With 7 bases removed from V and 3 bases from J, the gap between germline ends came to 7 bases. This CDR3 spans 11 amino acids. The germline V gene has CDR1 MNHNY and CDR2 SVGAGI (reference sequence). The specimen was naive CD4+ T cells sorted from blood. Subset given: CD45RA+ positively selected. The rearrangement joins TRBV6-6 to TRBJ2-7; no definite D call. This TCR came from a woman aged 30 to 39 in good health. As DNA, the CDR3 is TGTGCCAGCACCGCAAACTACGAGCAGTACTTC. Translation gives CASTANYEQYF.